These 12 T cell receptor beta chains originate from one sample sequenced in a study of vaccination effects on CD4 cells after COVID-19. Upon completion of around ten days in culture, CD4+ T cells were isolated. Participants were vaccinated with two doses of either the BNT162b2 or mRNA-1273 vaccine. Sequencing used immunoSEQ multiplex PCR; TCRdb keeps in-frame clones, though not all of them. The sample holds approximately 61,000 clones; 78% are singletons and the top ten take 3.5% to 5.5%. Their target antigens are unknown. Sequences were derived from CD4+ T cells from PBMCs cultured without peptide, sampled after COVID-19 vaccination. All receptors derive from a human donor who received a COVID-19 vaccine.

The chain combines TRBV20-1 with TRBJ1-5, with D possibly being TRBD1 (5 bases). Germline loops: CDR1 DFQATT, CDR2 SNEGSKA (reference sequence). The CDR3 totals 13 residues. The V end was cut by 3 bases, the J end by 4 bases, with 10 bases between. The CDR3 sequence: CSASAGLNQPQHF. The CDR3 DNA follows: TGCAGTGCTAGTGCGGGGCTTAATCAGCCCCAGCATTTT.

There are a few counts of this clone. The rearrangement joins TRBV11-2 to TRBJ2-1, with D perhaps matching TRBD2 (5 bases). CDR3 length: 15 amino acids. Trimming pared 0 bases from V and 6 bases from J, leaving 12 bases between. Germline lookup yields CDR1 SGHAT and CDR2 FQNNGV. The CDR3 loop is CASSLDRVDFNEQFF. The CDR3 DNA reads TGTGCCAGCAGCTTAGATCGAGTGGACTTCAATGAGCAGTTCTTC.

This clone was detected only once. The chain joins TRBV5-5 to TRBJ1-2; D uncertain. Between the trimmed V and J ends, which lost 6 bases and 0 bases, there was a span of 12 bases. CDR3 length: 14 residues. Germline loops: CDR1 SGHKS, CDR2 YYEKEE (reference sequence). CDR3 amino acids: CASTPATSNYGYTF. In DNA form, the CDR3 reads TGTGCCAGCACGCCGGCTACCTCTAACTATGGCTACACCTTC.

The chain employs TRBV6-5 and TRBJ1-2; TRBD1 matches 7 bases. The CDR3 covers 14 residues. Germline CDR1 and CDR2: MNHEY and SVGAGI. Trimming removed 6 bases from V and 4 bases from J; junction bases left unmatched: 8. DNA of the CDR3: TGTGCCAGCAGAAAAATACAGGGGTCCTATGGCTACACCTTC. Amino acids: CASRKIQGSYGYTF.

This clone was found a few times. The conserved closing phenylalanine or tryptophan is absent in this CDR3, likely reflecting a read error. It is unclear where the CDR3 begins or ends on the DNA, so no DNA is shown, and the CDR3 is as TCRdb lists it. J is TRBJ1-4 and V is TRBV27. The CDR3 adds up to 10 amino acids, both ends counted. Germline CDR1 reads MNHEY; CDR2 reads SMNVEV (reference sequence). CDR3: CASSFESEFI.

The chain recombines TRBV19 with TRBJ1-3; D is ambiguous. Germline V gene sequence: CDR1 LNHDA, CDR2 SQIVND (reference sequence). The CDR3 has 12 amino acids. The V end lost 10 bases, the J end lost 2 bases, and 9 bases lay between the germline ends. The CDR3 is CATKSPGNTIYF. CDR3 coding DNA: TGTGCCACCAAGTCTCCTGGAAACACCATATATTTT.

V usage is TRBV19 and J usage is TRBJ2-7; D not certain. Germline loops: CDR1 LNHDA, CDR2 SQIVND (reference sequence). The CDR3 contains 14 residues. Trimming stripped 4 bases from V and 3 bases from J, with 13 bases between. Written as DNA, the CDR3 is TGTGCCAGTAGTAGCCAGCACGCCGGCTACGAGCAGTACTTC. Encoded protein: CASSSQHAGYEQYF.

CDR3 region: CASSQTSSYNEQFF. CDR3 in DNA: TGTGCCAGCAGCCAGACTAGCTCCTACAATGAGCAGTTCTTC. This chain links TRBV7-2 with TRBJ2-1, with D tentatively TRBD2 (6 bases). The V gene's germline CDR1 is SGHTA and CDR2 FQGNSA. V lost 5 bases and J 0 bases, leaving 8 bases between the germline ends. The CDR3 is made up of 14 amino acids.

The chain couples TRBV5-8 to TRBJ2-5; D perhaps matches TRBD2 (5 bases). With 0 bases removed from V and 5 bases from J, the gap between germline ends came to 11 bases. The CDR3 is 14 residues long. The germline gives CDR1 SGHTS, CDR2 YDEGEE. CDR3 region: CASSLGGDGETQYF. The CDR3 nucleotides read TGTGCCAGCAGCTTGGGGGGAGATGGGGAGACCCAGTACTTC.

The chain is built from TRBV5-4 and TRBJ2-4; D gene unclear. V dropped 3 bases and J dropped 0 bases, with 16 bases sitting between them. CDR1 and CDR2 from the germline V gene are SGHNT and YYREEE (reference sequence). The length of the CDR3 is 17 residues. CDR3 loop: CASSSADGVLAKNIQYF. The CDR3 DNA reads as TGTGCCAGCAGCTCTGCGGATGGGGTTCTAGCCAAAAACATTCAGTACTTC.

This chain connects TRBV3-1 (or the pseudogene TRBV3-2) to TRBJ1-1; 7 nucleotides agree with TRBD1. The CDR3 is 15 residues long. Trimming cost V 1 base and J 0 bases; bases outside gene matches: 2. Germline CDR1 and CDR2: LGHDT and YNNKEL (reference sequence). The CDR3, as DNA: TGTGCCAGCAGCCAAGGGACAGGCTTGAACACTGAAGCTTTCTTT. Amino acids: CASSQGTGLNTEAFF.

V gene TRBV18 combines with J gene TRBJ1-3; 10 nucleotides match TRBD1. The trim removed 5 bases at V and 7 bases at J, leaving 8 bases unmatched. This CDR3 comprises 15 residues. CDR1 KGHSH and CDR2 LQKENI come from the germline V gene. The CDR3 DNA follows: TGTGCCAGCTCATCGGCGCCGGGACAGGGGAACACCATATATTTT. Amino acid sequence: CASSSAPGQGNTIYF.